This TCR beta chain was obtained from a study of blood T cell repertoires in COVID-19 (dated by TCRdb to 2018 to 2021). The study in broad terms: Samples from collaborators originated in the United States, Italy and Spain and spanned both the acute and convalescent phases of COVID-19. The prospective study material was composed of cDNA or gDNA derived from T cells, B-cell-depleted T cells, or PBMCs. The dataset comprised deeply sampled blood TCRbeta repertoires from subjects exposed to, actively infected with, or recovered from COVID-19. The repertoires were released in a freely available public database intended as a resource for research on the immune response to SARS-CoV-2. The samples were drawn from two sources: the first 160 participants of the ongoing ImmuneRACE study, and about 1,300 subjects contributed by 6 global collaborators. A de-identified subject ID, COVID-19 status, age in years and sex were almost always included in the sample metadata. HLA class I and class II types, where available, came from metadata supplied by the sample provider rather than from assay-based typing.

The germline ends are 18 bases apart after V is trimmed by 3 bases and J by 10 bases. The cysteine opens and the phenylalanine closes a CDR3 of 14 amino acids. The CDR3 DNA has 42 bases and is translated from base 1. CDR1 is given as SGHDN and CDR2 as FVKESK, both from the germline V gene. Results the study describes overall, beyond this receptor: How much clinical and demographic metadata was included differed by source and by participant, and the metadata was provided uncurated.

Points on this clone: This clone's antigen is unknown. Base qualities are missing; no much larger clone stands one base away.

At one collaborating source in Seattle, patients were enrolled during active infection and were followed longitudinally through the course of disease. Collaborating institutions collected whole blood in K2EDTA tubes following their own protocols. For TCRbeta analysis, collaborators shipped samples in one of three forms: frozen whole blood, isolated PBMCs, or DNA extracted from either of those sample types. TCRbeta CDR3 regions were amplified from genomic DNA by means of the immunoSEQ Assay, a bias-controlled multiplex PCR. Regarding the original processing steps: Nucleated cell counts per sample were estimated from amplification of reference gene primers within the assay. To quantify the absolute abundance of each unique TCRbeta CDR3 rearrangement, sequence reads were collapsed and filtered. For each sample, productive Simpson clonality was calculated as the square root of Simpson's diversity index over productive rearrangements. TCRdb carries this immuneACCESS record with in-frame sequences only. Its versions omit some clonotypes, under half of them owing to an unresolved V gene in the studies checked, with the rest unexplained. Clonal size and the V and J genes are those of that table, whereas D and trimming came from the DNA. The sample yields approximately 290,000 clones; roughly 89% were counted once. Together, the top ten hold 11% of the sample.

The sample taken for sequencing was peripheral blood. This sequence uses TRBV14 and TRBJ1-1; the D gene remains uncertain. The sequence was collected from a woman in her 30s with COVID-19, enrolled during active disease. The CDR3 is CASSQVLALEGAFF. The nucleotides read TGTGCCAGCAGCCAGGTCTTGGCCCTCGAGGGAGCTTTCTTT.